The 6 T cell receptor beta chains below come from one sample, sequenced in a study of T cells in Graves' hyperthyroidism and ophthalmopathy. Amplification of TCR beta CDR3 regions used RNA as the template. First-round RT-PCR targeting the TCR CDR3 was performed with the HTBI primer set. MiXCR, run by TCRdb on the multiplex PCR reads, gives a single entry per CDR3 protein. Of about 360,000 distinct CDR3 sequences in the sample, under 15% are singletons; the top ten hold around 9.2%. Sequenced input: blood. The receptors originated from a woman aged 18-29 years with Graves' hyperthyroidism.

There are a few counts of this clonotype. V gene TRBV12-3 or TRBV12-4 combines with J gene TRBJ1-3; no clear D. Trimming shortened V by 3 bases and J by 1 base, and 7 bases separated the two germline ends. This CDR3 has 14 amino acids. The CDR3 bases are TGTGCCAGCAGTTTCGAAACGTCTGGAAACACCATATATTTT. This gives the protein CASSFETSGNTIYF.

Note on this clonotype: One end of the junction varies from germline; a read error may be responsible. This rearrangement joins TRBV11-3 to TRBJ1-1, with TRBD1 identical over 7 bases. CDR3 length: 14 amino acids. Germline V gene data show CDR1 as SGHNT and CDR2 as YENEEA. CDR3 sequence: CASSPGTDNTEASF. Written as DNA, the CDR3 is TGTGCCAGCAGCCCTGGGACAGACAACACTGAAGCTTCCTTT. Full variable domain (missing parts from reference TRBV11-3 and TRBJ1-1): EAGVVQSPRYKIIEKKQPVAFWCNPISGHNTLYWYLQNLGQGPELLIRYENEEAVDDSQLPKDRFSAERLKGVDSTLKIQPAELGDSAVYLCASSPGTDNTEASFGQGTRLTVV.

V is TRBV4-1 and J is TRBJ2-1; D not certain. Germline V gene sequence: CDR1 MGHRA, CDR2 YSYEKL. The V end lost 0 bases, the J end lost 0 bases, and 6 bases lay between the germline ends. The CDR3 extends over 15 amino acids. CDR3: CASSQEGNSYNEQFF. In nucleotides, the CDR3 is TGCGCCAGCAGCCAAGAAGGGAACTCCTACAATGAGCAGTTCTTC.

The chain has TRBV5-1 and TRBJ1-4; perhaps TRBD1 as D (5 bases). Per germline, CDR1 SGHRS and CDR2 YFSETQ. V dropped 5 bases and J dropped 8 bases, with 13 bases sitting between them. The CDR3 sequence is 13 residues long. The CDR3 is CASREGEDEKLFF. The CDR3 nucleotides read TGCGCCAGCAGGGAAGGGGAAGACGAAAAACTGTTTTTT.

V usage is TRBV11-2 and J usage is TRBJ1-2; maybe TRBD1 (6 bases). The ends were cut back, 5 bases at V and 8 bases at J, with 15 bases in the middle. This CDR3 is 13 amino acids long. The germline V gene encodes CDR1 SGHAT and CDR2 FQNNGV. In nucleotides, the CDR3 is TGTGCCAGCAGCCTAGGGGGGGTTTCGGGCTACACCTTC. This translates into CASSLGGVSGYTF.

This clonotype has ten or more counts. In nucleotides, the CDR3 is TGTGCCAGCAGTTTAAAGACAGACTATGGCTACACCTTC. This encodes CASSLKTDYGYTF. V usage is TRBV28 and J usage is TRBJ1-2, with a tentative D call TRBD1 (5 bases). V shed 2 bases and J shed 3 bases, with 7 bases lying between them. This CDR3 has 13 residues. Per germline, CDR1 MDHEN and CDR2 SYDVKM.